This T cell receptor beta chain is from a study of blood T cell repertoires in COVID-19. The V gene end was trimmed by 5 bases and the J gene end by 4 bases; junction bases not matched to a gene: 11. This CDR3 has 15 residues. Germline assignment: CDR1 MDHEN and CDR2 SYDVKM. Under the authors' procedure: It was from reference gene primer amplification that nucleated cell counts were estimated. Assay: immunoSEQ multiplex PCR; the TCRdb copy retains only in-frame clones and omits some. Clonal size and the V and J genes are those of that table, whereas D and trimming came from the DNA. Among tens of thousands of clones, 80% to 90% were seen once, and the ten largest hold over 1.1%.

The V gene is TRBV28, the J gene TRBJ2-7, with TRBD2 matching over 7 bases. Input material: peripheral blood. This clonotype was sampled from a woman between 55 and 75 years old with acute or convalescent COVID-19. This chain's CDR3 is CASSPGTTTRYEQYF. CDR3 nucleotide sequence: TGTGCCAGCAGTCCAGGGACTACAACCCGATACGAGCAGTACTTC. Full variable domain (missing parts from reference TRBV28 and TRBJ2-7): DVKVTQSSRYLVKRTGEKVFLECVQDMDHENMFWYRQDPGLGLRLIYFSYDVKMKEKGDIPEGYSVSREKKERFSLILESASTNQTSMYLCASSPGTTTRYEQYFGPGTRLTVT.